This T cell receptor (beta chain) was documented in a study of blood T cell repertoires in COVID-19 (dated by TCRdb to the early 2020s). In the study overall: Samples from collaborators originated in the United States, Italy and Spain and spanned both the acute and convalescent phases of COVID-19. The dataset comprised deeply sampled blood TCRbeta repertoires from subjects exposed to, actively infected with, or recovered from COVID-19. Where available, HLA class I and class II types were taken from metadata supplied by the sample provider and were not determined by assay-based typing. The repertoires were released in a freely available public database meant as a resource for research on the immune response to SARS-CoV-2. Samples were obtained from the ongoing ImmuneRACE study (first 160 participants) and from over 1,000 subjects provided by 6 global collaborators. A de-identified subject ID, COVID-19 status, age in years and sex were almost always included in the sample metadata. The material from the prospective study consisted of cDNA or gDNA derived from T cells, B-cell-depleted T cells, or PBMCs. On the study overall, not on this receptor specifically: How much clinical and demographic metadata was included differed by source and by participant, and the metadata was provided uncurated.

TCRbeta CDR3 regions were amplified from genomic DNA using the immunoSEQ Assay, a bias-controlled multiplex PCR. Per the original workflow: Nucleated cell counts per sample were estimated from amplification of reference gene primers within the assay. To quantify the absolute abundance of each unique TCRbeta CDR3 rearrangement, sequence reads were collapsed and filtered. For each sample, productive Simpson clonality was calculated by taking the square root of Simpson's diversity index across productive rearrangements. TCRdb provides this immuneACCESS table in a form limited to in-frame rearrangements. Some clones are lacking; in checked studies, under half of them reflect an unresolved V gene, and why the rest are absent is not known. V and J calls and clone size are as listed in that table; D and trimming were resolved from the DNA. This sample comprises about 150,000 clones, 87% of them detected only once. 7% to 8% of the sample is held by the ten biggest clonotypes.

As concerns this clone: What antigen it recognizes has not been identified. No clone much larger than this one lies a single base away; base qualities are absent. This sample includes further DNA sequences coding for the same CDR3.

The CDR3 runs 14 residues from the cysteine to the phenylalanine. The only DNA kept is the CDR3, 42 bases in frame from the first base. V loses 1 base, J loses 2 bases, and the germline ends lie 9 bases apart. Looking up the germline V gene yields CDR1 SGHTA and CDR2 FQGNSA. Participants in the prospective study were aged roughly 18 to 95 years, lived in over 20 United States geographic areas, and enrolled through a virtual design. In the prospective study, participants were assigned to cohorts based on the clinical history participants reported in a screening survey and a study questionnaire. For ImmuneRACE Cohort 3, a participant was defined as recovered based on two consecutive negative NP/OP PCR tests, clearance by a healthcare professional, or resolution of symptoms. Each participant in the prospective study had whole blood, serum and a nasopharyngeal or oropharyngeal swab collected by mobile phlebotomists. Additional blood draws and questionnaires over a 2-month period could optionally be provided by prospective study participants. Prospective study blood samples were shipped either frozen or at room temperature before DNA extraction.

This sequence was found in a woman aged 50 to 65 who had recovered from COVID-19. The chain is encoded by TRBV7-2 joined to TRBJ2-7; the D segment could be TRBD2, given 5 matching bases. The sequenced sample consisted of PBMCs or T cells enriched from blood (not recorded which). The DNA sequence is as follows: TGTGCCAGCAGCTTAGTCAGCGGAACCTACGAGCAGTACTTC. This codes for CASSLVSGTYEQYF.